One and the same sample provided the 10 T cell receptor beta chains below, sequenced in a study of T cell repertoires in cytomegalovirus infection (dated by TCRdb to about 2019). The listed sequencing device is Illumina HiSeq 1500. The raw public data were reprocessed by TCRdb itself: fastp quality trimming at Q25, MiXCR clonotype calling, in-frame beta chains only. Each entry merges the rows of one CDR3 protein and shows their most common DNA and genes. Within this sample are approximately 490,000 distinct CDR3 sequences, with 11% of them counted one time only. The ten top clones hold 9.5% to 13% of the sample. What was sequenced was PBMCs. The receptors come from a human donor in good health (CMV status not recorded). Some clones in this sample may be carry-over from other donors' samples.

This clonotype was seen at least ten times. J is TRBJ2-1 and V is TRBV7-2, with 9 bases fitting TRBD1. The germline V gene has CDR1 SGHTA and CDR2 FQGNSA. J was trimmed by 7 bases and V by 5 bases; bases with no gene match: 12. This CDR3 has 16 amino acids. This CDR3 is CASSPARGTGRNEQFF. As DNA, the CDR3 is TGTGCCAGCAGCCCAGCGCGGGGGACAGGGAGGAATGAGCAGTTCTTC.

This clonotype has at least ten counts. The CDR3 DNA follows: TGTGCCAGCAGTTCACTAGCGGGGGGGACCACAGATACGCAGTATTTT. Its protein product is CASSSLAGGTTDTQYF. The chain recombines TRBV28 with TRBJ2-3, with 13 nucleotides matching TRBD2. CDR1 MDHEN and CDR2 SYDVKM come from the germline V gene. V lost 4 bases, J lost 2 bases, and 3 bases stayed unmatched. The CDR3 has 16 amino acids. Based on the CDR3 plus reference TRBV28 and TRBJ2-3, the full variable domain is DVKVTQSSRYLVKRTGEKVFLECVQDMDHENMFWYRQDPGLGLRLIYFSYDVKMKEKGDIPEGYSVSREKKERFSLILESASTNQTSMYLCASSSLAGGTTDTQYFGPGTRLTVL.

There are a few counts of this clonotype. V usage is TRBV9 and J usage is TRBJ1-2; D uncertain. The CDR3 runs 12 residues. Trimming cost V 3 bases and J 7 bases, with 10 bases left between them. Germline V gene lookup returns CDR1 SGDLS and CDR2 YYNGEE. The CDR3 DNA reads as TGTGCCAGCAGCGCCTTAGTGTCTGGCTACACCTTC. Amino acid sequence: CASSALVSGYTF.

The genes are TRBV9 and TRBJ2-5; 11 nucleotides align to TRBD2. This CDR3 is built from 15 residues. Germline lookup yields CDR1 SGDLS and CDR2 YYNGEE. J was trimmed by 6 bases and V by 0 bases; bases with no gene match: 4. The CDR3 here is CASSVVAGGQKTQYF. DNA for the CDR3: TGTGCCAGCAGCGTAGTAGCGGGAGGGCAAAAGACCCAGTACTTC.

This clonotype was recorded at least ten times. The chain recombines TRBV7-9 with TRBJ1-2, with 12 nucleotides matching TRBD1. V trimming: 5 bases; J trimming: 6 bases; junction bases outside the gene matches: 7. There are 15 residues in the CDR3. The germline V gene has CDR1 SEHNR and CDR2 FQNEAQ (reference sequence). CDR3 region: CASSVGTGGADGYTF. CDR3 coding DNA: TGTGCCAGCAGCGTCGGGACAGGGGGCGCGGATGGCTACACCTTC.

This clonotype has more than one count but fewer than ten. This chain uses TRBV5-4 with TRBJ1-1; TRBD1 matches 10 bases. The CDR3 contains 17 residues. V was pared by 4 bases and J by 3 bases, with 12 bases of the junction left unmatched. Germline V gives CDR1 SGHNT, CDR2 YYREEE (reference sequence). CDR3 sequence reads: CASSAGQGVGVDTEAFF. CDR3 coding DNA: TGTGCCAGCAGCGCTGGACAGGGGGTGGGAGTAGACACTGAAGCTTTCTTT.

In this sample, this clonotype turned up many times. J is TRBJ2-2 and V is TRBV27; TRBD2 might be the D (7 bases). There are 15 residues in the CDR3. V lost 5 bases to trimming and J lost 5 bases, with 15 bases between them. CDR1 is MNHEY, CDR2 SMNVEV, per germline (reference sequence). In nucleotides, the CDR3 is TGTGCCAGCAGTGTGCGGGGGCGCGGGACCGGGGAGCTGTTTTTT. It translates to CASSVRGRGTGELFF.

The table lists this clonotype with many counts. Here the CDR3 DNA reads TGTGCCAGTTTCCGGGGGCTGATGGACACTGAAGCTTTCTTT. It codes for CASFRGLMDTEAFF. The V call is TRBV28, the J call TRBJ1-1; maybe TRBD1 (6 bases). Germline V CDR1 and CDR2: MDHEN, SYDVKM. Trimming removed 9 bases from V and 3 bases from J, with 17 bases in between. The CDR3 loop spans 14 amino acids.

This clonotype was observed at least ten times. V usage is TRBV27 and J usage is TRBJ2-5, with D tentatively TRBD2 (8 bases). Germline loops: CDR1 MNHEY, CDR2 SMNVEV (reference sequence). Trimming took off 4 bases at V and 14 bases at J, with 23 bases between the two ends. The CDR3 runs to 14 residues. The CDR3 DNA reads as TGTGCCAGCAGTTCAATCTTACGGGGGGGACAGAGTTACTTC. This translates into CASSSILRGGQSYF.

In this sample, this clonotype turned up many times. The V call is TRBV7-6, the J call TRBJ2-1; D may be TRBD2 (7 bases). The ends were cut back, 7 bases at V and 9 bases at J, with 13 bases in the middle. CDR1 SGHVS and CDR2 FNYEAQ come from the germline V gene. There are 12 residues in the CDR3. CDR3 region: CASKTSRGEQFF. The CDR3, as DNA: TGTGCCAGCAAGACTAGCAGGGGTGAGCAGTTCTTC.